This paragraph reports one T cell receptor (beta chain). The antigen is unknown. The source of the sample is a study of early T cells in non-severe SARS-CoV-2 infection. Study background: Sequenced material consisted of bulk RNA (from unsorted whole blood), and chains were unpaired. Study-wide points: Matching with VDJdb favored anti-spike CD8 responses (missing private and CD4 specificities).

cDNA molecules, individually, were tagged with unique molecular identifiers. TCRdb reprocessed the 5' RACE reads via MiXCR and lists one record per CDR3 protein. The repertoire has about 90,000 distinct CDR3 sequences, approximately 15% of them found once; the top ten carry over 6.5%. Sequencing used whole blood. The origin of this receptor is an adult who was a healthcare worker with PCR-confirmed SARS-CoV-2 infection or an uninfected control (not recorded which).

The CDR3 sequence: CASRADREGSPLHF. The CDR3 DNA follows: TGTGCCAGCAGGGCCGACAGGGAGGGTTCACCCCTCCACTTT. The chain carries TRBV2 and TRBJ1-6, with 7 bases aligning to TRBD1. This CDR3 is built from 14 residues. Trimming cost V 6 bases and J 9 bases; bases outside gene matches: 8. Per the germline V gene, CDR1 is SNHLY and CDR2 is FYNNEI.